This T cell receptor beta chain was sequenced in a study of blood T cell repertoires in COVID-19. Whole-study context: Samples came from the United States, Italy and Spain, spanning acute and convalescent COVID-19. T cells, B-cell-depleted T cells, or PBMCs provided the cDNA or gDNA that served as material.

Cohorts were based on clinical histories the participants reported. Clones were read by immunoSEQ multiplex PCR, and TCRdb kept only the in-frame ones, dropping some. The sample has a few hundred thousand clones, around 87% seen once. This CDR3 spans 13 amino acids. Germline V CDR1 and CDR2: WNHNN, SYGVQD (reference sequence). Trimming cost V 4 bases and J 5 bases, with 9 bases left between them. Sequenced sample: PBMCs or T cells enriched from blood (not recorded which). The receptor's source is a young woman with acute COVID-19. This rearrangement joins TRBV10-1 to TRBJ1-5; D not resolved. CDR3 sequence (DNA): TGCGCCAGCAGTGTGGGCAGTCATCAGCCCCAGCATTTT. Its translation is CASSVGSHQPQHF.